A selection of T cell receptor beta chains follows, all from one sample in a study of cytomegalovirus exposure and HLA in healthy donors. Clones were sequenced by immunoSEQ multiplex PCR, and TCRdb holds only the in-frame ones, with some missing. The data show a few hundred thousand clones, approximately 85% seen once. Material: PBMCs. The source is a man aged 25 to 40 in good health and CMV-seronegative. Each CDR3 is given with its conserved first and last residue. The D gene is left open where the match is weak. Part of the rows lack a size; the others show once, few, many or a class for expanded clones.

cdr3_nt | cdr3_aa | v_call | cdr3_length | d_call | clone_size | j_call
TGTGCCAGCAGTGGGGCCAGGGGCTCAAAAAACATTCAGTACTTC | CASSGARGSKNIQYF | TRBV2 | 15 | - | - | TRBJ2-4
TGTGCCAGCAGCTTACGGGGGACTGAAGCTTTCTTT | CASSLRGTEAFF | TRBV11-2 | 12 | - | - | TRBJ1-1
TGCGCCAGCGGTGACAGTAACTATGGCTACACCTTC | CASGDSNYGYTF | TRBV10-2 | 12 | - | - | TRBJ1-2
TGTGCCAGCAGCGTGGGACAGGGGGCCGTGGATGAGCAGTTCTTC | CASSVGQGAVDEQFF | TRBV9 | 15 | TRBD1 | - | TRBJ2-1
TGTGCCAGCAGTGAATTTACAGGGAGCTACTACGAGCAGTACTTC | CASSEFTGSYYEQYF | TRBV25-1 | 15 | - | - | TRBJ2-7
TGTGCCACGAAGGGGGCAGGTCCCGAGCAGTACTTC | CATKGAGPEQYF | TRBV10-3 | 12 | TRBD1 | once | TRBJ2-7
TGTGCCAGCAGGCCGGGACTAGCTCTCCCGCTTACTAGCACAGATACGCAGTATTTT | CASRPGLALPLTSTDTQYF | TRBV5-6 | 19 | TRBD2 | - | TRBJ2-3
TGTGCCAGCAGTTTGTTACCGGAAAACATTCAGTACTTC | CASSLLPENIQYF | TRBV27 | 13 | - | - | TRBJ2-4
TGTGCCAGCAGCTTAGGGGGTTGGACACTGAGCTCCTACGAGCAGTACTTC | CASSLGGWTLSSYEQYF | TRBV7-8 | 17 | - | - | TRBJ2-7
TGCGCCAGCAGTTCGCCGACAGGCCTGGGTGGCTACACCTTC | CASSSPTGLGGYTF | TRBV5-1 | 14 | - | - | TRBJ1-2
TGTGCCAGCAGTATTACAGGGGGCAATGAGCAGTTCTTC | CASSITGGNEQFF | TRBV7-9 | 13 | TRBD1 | - | TRBJ2-1
TGTGCCAGCAGTGGAGAACAGTCGAGCTCCTACAATGAGCAGTTCTTC | CASSGEQSSSYNEQFF | TRBV6-1 | 16 | - | - | TRBJ2-1
TGTGCCAGCTCACTGCCGGGGGCCTACAATGAGCAGTTCTTC | CASSLPGAYNEQFF | TRBV18 | 14 | - | - | TRBJ2-1
TGTGCCAGCAGGCAATGGACAGGACGATACTATGGCTACACCTTC | CASRQWTGRYYGYTF | TRBV6-5 | 15 | TRBD1 | - | TRBJ1-2
TGTGCCAGCAGCTTTCGTTCCAGCAGCGCTGAAGCTTTCTTT | CASSFRSSSAEAFF | TRBV7-8 | 14 | - | - | TRBJ1-1
TGTGCCAGCAGGGGTCACCAGGGGGCGTACCAGCCCCAGCATTTT | CASRGHQGAYQPQHF | TRBV6-6 | 15 | TRBD1 | - | TRBJ1-5
TGTGCCAGCAGCCCCCGCGTAGCTCAGAATTACAATGAGCAGTTCTTC | CASSPRVAQNYNEQFF | TRBV11-3 | 16 | - | once | TRBJ2-1
TGTGCCAGCAGCGTAGGTAGGGAGGGCTACACCTTC | CASSVGREGYTF | TRBV9 | 12 | - | - | TRBJ1-2
TGTGCCAGCAGTCCATGGAGAGAAAGTTCCTACACCTTC | CASSPWRESSYTF | TRBV27 | 13 | - | - | TRBJ1-2
TGTGCCACCACTAGCGGCAACCCGTTTTTATACAATGAGCAGTTCTTC | CATTSGNPFLYNEQFF | TRBV10-3 | 16 | TRBD2 | - | TRBJ2-1
TGCAGCGTTGAGGACAGAGGGGAGTTTTATGGCTACACCTTC | CSVEDRGEFYGYTF | TRBV29-1 | 14 | - | - | TRBJ1-2
TGTGCCAGCAGCTCACGGGGACAGGGGGCGCCGGGGGCCAACGTCCTGACTTTC | CASSSRGQGAPGANVLTF | TRBV7-8 | 18 | TRBD1 | - | TRBJ2-6
TGTGCCAGCAGCTTAGTCGCTCAGGGGGCCATCGAGCAGTACTTC | CASSLVAQGAIEQYF | TRBV7-9 | 15 | TRBD1 | - | TRBJ2-7
TGTGCCAGTAGCCCCCTATTCAATCAGCCCCAGCATTTT | CASSPLFNQPQHF | TRBV19 | 13 | - | few | TRBJ1-5
TGCAGCGTGGGCCTTGGGGGGGGTAGCAATCAGCCCCAGCATTTT | CSVGLGGGSNQPQHF | TRBV29-1 | 15 | - | - | TRBJ1-5
TGTGCCAGCAGTCAACTAGCGGGGGAAGCCGAAGAGACCCAGTACTTC | CASSQLAGEAEETQYF | TRBV28 | 16 | TRBD2 | - | TRBJ2-5
TGCGCCAGCAGCCAAGCGATCCAGGGTTGGAACACTGAAGCTTTCTTT | CASSQAIQGWNTEAFF | TRBV4-1 | 16 | - | - | TRBJ1-1
TGTGCCAGCAGTTACTCGGGGGGGGGCAGAGAGACCCAGTACTTC | CASSYSGGGRETQYF | TRBV6-5 | 15 | - | - | TRBJ2-5
TGTGCCAGCAGTCCCGAGTACCATAGCAATCAGCCCCAGCATTTT | CASSPEYHSNQPQHF | TRBV6-5 | 15 | - | - | TRBJ1-5
TGTGCCAGCAGCTCGACAGGAGTCCTACCCTATGGCTACACCTTC | CASSSTGVLPYGYTF | TRBV13 | 15 | - | once | TRBJ1-2
TGTGCCAGTAGTCCCCACACACGTGCCGCTGGAAACACCATATATTTT | CASSPHTRAAGNTIYF | TRBV19 | 16 | - | - | TRBJ1-3
TGTGCCAGCAGCTTCAGGTGGAACACTGAAGCTTTCTTT | CASSFRWNTEAFF | TRBV5-6 | 13 | - | - | TRBJ1-1
TGTGCCAGCAGCGCGAGACAGGGTACTAACTATGGCTACACCTTC | CASSARQGTNYGYTF | TRBV9 | 15 | TRBD1 | - | TRBJ1-2
TGCAGCGTTTCTCTTGGACAGGGGGACTACGGGCAGTACTTC | CSVSLGQGDYGQYF | TRBV29-1 | 14 | TRBD1 | - | TRBJ2-7
TGTGCCAGCAGCCAAGGGGGCGGGGGTGAGCAGTACTTC | CASSQGGGGEQYF | TRBV4-2 | 13 | TRBD2 | - | TRBJ2-7
TGCAGCGTTGTCTACTATGAGCAGTTCTTC | CSVVYYEQFF | TRBV29-1 | 10 | - | - | TRBJ2-1
TGTGCCACCAGCAGAGGTTTCGGGACTAGCGGGGTCCTCCCTGGGGCCAACGTCCTGACTTTC | CATSRGFGTSGVLPGANVLTF | TRBV15 | 21 | TRBD2 | - | TRBJ2-6
TGTGCCAGCAGCCCCTTGACAGCTGAGCAGTTCTTC | CASSPLTAEQFF | TRBV27 | 12 | - | - | TRBJ2-1
TGTGCCAGCCCCCGGGAACAGGGCTCGTTTAGTGCCGGGGAGCTGTTTTTT | CASPREQGSFSAGELFF | TRBV7-2 | 17 | - | - | TRBJ2-2
TGCGCCAGCAGCCACCCGGGACAGGGGAGCCCTGGGGCCAACGTCCTGACTTTC | CASSHPGQGSPGANVLTF | TRBV5-1 | 18 | TRBD1 | - | TRBJ2-6
TGTGCCAGCAGCTTAGAAAGGGGCGTCTATGGCTACACCTTC | CASSLERGVYGYTF | TRBV11-2 | 14 | - | few | TRBJ1-2
TGTGCCACCAGCTCCCGGGACAACTACGAGCAGTACTTC | CATSSRDNYEQYF | TRBV15 | 13 | - | - | TRBJ2-7
TGTGCCTGGAGTGGGACTAGCGGGGGTTACAATGAGCAGTTCTTC | CAWSGTSGGYNEQFF | TRBV30 | 15 | TRBD2 | - | TRBJ2-1
TGTGCCAGCAGTTATTCAGGGGGCAGGGGCACTGAAGCTTTCTTT | CASSYSGGRGTEAFF | TRBV6-5 | 15 | TRBD1 | - | TRBJ1-1
TGTGCCAGCAGCTCGGACAGGGGATCGAGGGAGACCCAGTACTTC | CASSSDRGSRETQYF | TRBV5-4 | 15 | TRBD1 | - | TRBJ2-5
TGTGCCAGCAGCCCTGGACTAGCGGGGGGGGAGACCCAGTACTTC | CASSPGLAGGETQYF | TRBV5-8 | 15 | TRBD2 | few | TRBJ2-5
TGTGCCAGCAGTTACAGGGACCTCAATGAGCAGTTCTTC | CASSYRDLNEQFF | TRBV13 | 13 | - | - | TRBJ2-1
TGTGCCTGGAGTCCGGTATTCACAGATACGCAGTATTTT | CAWSPVFTDTQYF | TRBV30 | 13 | - | - | TRBJ2-3
TGTGCCAGTACCGCGACAGGGAATAGCAATCAGCCCCAGCATTTT | CASTATGNSNQPQHF | TRBV19 | 15 | TRBD1 | - | TRBJ1-5
TGTGCCAGTAGTCCCCAGGGGGCGACCGGGGAGCTGTTTTTT | CASSPQGATGELFF | TRBV19 | 14 | TRBD1 | - | TRBJ2-2
TGCGCCAGCAGCTCCCTAGGTCTCGGGACACATAGCACAGATACGCAGTATTTT | CASSSLGLGTHSTDTQYF | TRBV5-1 | 18 | - | few | TRBJ2-3
TGTGCCAGTAGTATAACAGGGCTGGGCAATCAGCCCCAGCATTTT | CASSITGLGNQPQHF | TRBV19 | 15 | - | few | TRBJ1-5
TGTGCCAGCAGTACACAGACACCCGGGGCTGAAGCTTTCTTT | CASSTQTPGAEAFF | TRBV6-5 | 14 | - | - | TRBJ1-1
TGTGCCATCAGTGAGGGCGGGGGCAGAGGAAACACCATATATTTT | CAISEGGGRGNTIYF | TRBV10-3 | 15 | - | once | TRBJ1-3
TGTGCCAGTAGTATAGCCCATAGCAATCAGCCCCAGCATTTT | CASSIAHSNQPQHF | TRBV19 | 14 | - | - | TRBJ1-5